One sample yielded the 3 T cell receptor beta chains listed below, sequenced in a study of CXCR3-negative and CXCR3-positive naive CD8 T cells. The study's findings and limits: CXCR3-positive naive cells carried more hydrophobic TRB CDR3s than CXCR3-negative naive cells did.

Their specific antigens are unknown. TRB cDNA was prepared as libraries by UMI-labeled 5' RACE. For each CDR3 protein, TCRdb gives one entry from its re-call of the 5' RACE reads, without DNA. The table lists approximately 100,000 distinct CDR3 sequences. The sequenced sample consisted of naive CXCR3+ CD8+ T cells from blood. Sample subset: CD45RO-CCR7+CD27+CD95- naive CD8+ T cells expressing CXCR3 (TNR3+). The receptors come from a human donor in good health. Some clones in this sample may be carry-over from other donors' samples.

The rearrangement joins TRBV6-1 to TRBJ2-3; lacking DNA, the TRBD2 call made by TCRdb goes unchecked. Germline lookup yields CDR1 MNHNS and CDR2 SASEGT. This CDR3 is built from 15 residues. This chain's CDR3 is CASSLAGGNTDTQYF.

V usage is TRBV3-1 and J usage is TRBJ1-1. Per the germline V gene, CDR1 is LGHDT and CDR2 is YNNKEL (reference sequence). The CDR3 totals 13 residues. The CDR3 loop is CASSQEGGDEAFF.

The gene calls are TRBV2 and TRBJ2-7. Looked up from germline, CDR1 is SNHLY and CDR2 is FYNNEI. CDR3 length: 14 amino acids. The CDR3 protein is CASSETSGAYEQYF. The full variable domain, its missing parts supplied by reference TRBV2 and TRBJ2-7, is EPEVTQTPSHQVTQMGQEVILRCVPISNHLYFYWYRQILGQKVEFLVSFYNNEISEKSEIFDDQFSVERPDGSNFTLKIRSTKLEDSAMYFCASSETSGAYEQYFGPGTRLTVT.